The 5 T cell receptor beta chains below come from one sample, sequenced in a study of cytomegalovirus exposure and HLA in healthy donors. Sequenced by immunoSEQ multiplex PCR; TCRdb stores in-frame clones only, minus some. The sample has 150,000 to 200,000 clones, roughly 86% seen once. Sequenced material: PBMCs. These receptors originate from a woman aged 18-29 years in good health and CMV-seropositive.

This clone was seen only once. V gene TRBV6-4 combines with J gene TRBJ1-1, with 10 bases identical to TRBD1. With 4 bases clipped from V and 0 bases from J, the junction kept 8 bases outside the gene matches. The germline V gene encodes CDR1 MRHNA and CDR2 SNTAGT. This CDR3 spans 17 amino acids. The CDR3 nucleotides are TGTGCCAGCAGTGGTTCGACAGGGGGCAGGGTGAACACTGAAGCTTTCTTT. This gives the protein CASSGSTGGRVNTEAFF.

The table lists this clone with a count of one. Other DNA sequences in the sample encode the same CDR3. The V gene is TRBV5-1, the J gene TRBJ1-1, with TRBD1 matching 7 bases. With 3 bases clipped from V and 1 base from J, the junction kept 3 bases outside the gene matches. The CDR3 runs to 14 residues. CDR1 and CDR2 (germline): SGHRS, YFSETQ. As DNA, the CDR3 is TGCGCCAGCAGCTCCCAGGGGGGGAACACTGAAGCTTTCTTT. Translation gives CASSSQGGNTEAFF.

This chain links TRBV11-2 with TRBJ2-2; 10 nucleotides agree with TRBD2. CDR1 is SGHAT and CDR2 is FQNNGV in the germline V gene. This CDR3 has 15 amino acids. V lost 5 bases, J lost 5 bases, and 5 bases stayed unmatched. Written as DNA, the CDR3 is TGTGCCAGCAGCAAACAAGCGGGAGGGACCGGGGAGCTGTTTTTT. Amino acids: CASSKQAGGTGELFF.

The chain has TRBV14 and TRBJ1-1, with a weak D call TRBD1 (5 bases). This CDR3 spans 15 amino acids. Germline-derived CDR1 and CDR2 are SGHDN and FVKESK. Trimming took off 3 bases at V and 0 bases at J, with 11 bases between the two ends. The CDR3 here is CASSHGGRVNTEAFF. Here the CDR3 DNA reads TGTGCCAGCAGCCATGGGGGGAGGGTGAACACTGAAGCTTTCTTT.

J is TRBJ1-1 and V is TRBV7-9, with TRBD1 matching 9 bases. J gave up 5 bases and V 6 bases, and 4 bases lay outside the gene matches. Germline V gene data show CDR1 as SEHNR and CDR2 as FQNEAQ (reference sequence). This CDR3 region has 13 residues. The CDR3 coding sequence is TGTGCCAGCAGGACAGGGGGGGTAACTGAAGCTTTCTTT. Translated: CASRTGGVTEAFF.